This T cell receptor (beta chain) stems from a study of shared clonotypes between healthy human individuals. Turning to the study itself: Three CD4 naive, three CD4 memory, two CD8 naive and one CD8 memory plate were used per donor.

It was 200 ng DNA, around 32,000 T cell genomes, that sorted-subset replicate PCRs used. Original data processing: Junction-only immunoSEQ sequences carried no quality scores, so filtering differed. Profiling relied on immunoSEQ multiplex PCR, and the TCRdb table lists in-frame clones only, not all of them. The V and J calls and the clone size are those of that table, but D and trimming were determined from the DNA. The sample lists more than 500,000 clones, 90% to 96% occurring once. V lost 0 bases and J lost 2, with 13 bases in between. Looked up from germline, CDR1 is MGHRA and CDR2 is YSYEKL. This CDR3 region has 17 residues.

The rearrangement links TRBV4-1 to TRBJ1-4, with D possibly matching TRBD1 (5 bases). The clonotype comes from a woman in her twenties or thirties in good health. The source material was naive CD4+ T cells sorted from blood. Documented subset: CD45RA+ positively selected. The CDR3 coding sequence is TGCGCCAGCAGCCAAGATCGGGACCCGGGGACTAATGAAAAACTGTTTTTT. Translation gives CASSQDRDPGTNEKLFF.